The sequence of this T cell receptor beta chain was determined in a study of OX40 agonist ivuxolimab in advanced cancers. The data were produced by immunoSEQ multiplex PCR, yet TCRdb's version contains in-frame clones alone and is incomplete. Of some 80,000 clones in the sample, around 92% were seen once. The source was CD4+ or CD8+ T cells sorted from blood, collected in a trial of the OX40 agonist ivuxolimab. The source of this sequence is an adult with an advanced solid tumor such as melanoma, head and neck, liver or kidney cancer.

CDR3 in amino acids: CASSPGSGADEQYF. Written as DNA, the CDR3 is TGCGCCAGCAGCCCCGGGAGTGGTGCGGACGAGCAGTACTTC. The J gene is TRBJ2-7, the V gene TRBV5-1, with D maybe TRBD2 (6 bases). This CDR3 spans 14 amino acids. Looked up from germline, CDR1 is SGHRS and CDR2 is YFSETQ. Trimming stripped 4 bases from V and 5 bases from J, with 16 bases between.